This T cell receptor beta chain was sequenced in a study of blood T cells in healthy people across ages. This clonotype was picked up a small number of times. V lost 0 bases and J lost 0, with 17 bases in between. The length of the CDR3 is 17 residues. Germline values: CDR1 DFQATT, CDR2 SNEGSKA (reference sequence). The authors ran a second PCR of about 6 to 11 cycles using a sample-barcoded 5' primer and a J-beta primer mix. One entry per CDR3 protein, called by TCRdb with MiXCR from the 5' RACE reads. The profile shows roughly 500,000 distinct CDR3 sequences, 25% to 30% of them singletons. This receptor was obtained from a woman in her 70s in good health. The rearrangement joins TRBV20-1 to TRBJ1-2; D is unresolved. The sample comprised blood. CDR3 in amino acids: CSARDVRRLQSNYGYTF. In DNA, the CDR3 is TGCAGTGCTAGAGATGTCCGGAGGCTCCAATCTAACTATGGCTACACCTTC.